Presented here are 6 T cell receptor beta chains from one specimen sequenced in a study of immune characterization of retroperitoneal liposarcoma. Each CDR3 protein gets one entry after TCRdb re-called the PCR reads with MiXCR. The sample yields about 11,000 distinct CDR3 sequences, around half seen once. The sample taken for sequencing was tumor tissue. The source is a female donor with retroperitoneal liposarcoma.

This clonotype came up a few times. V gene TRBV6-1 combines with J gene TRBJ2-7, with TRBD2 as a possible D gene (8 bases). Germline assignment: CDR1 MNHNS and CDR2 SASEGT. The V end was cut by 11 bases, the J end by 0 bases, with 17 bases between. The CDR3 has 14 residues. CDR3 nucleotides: TGTGCCTCGGGGGGGGGGGACAGCTCCTACGAGCAGTACTTC. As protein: CASGGGDSSYEQYF.

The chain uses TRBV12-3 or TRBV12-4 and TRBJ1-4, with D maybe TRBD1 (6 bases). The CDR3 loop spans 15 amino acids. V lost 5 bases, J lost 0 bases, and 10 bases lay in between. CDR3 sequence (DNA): TGTGCCAGCAGTCGAGGGGGTGCAACTAATGAAAAACTGTTTTTT. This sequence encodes CASSRGGATNEKLFF.

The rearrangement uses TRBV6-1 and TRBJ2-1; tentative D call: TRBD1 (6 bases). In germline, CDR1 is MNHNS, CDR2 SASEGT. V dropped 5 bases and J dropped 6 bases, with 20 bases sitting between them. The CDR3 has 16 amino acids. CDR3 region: CASSQFSGTSFNEQFF. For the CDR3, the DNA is TGTGCCAGCAGTCAATTTTCGGGGACATCTTTCAATGAGCAGTTCTTC.

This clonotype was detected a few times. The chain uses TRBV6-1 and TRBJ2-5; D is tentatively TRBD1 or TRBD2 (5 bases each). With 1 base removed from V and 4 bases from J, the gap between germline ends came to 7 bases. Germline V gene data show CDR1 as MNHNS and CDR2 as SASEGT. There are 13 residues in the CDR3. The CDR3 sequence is CASSEERGETQYF. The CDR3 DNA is TGTGCCAGCAGTGAAGAGAGGGGAGAGACCCAGTACTTC.

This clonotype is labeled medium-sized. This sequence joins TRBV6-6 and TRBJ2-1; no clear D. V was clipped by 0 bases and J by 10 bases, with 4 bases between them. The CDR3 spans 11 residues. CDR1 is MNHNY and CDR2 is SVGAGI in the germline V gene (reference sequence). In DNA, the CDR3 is TGTGCCAGCAGTTACTCGGGGGAGCAGTTCTTC. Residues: CASSYSGEQFF.

The CDR3 here is CASSPTSYQGASEQYF. DNA of the CDR3: TGTGCCAGCAGTCCCACCTCTTATCAGGGGGCCAGCGAGCAGTACTTC. The chain carries TRBV12-3 or TRBV12-4 and TRBJ2-1; 8 nucleotides align to TRBD1. The DNA matches TRBJ2-7 better at its end, which makes the J call doubtful. The CDR3 has 16 amino acids.